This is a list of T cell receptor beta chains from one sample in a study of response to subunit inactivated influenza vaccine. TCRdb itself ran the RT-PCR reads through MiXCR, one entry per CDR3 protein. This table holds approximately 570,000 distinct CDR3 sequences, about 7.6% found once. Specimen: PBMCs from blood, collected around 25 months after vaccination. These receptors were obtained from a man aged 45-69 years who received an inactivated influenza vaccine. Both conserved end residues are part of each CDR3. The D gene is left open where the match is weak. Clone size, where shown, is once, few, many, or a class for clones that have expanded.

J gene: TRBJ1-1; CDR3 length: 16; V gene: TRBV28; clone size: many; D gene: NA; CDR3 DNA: TGTGCCAGCAGTTCAAGCGGGGGTGTCCCGAACACTGAAGCTTTCTTT; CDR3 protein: CASSSSGGVPNTEAFF
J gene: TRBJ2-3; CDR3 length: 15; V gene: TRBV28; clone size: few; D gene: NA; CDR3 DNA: TGTGCCAGCAGTTTATCCGGGTTCTTCACAGATACGCAGTATTTT; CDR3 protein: CASSLSGFFTDTQYF
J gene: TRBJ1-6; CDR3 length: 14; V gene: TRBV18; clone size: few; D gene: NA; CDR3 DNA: TGTGCCAGCTCACCAGGGGGCGCGGGTTCACCCCTCCACTTT; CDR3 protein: CASSPGGAGSPLHF
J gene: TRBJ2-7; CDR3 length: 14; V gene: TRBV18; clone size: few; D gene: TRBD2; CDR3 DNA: TGTGCCAGCTCCTCTGAAGGGAGGGCCTACGAGCAGTACTTC; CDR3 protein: CASSSEGRAYEQYF
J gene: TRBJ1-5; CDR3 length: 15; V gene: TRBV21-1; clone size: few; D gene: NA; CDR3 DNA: TGTGCCAGCAGCAAAGGGCGGTCGGGGAATCAGCCCCAGCATTTT; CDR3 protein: CASSKGRSGNQPQHF
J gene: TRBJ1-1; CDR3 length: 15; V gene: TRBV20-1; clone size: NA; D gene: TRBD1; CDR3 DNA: TGCAGTGCTAGAACGTTACAGGGGCAGGACACTGAAGCTTTCTTT; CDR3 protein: CSARTLQGQDTEAFF
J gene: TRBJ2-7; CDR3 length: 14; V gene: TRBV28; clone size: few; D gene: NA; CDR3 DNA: TGTGCCAGCAGTTGGTCCGAGGGGTTGAACGAGCAGTACTTC; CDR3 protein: CASSWSEGLNEQYF
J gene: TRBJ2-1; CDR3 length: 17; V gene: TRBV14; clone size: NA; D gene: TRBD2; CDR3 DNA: TGTGCCAGCAGCCTCCTGGGGGGACTAGCCGCCCTCGATGAGCAGTTCTTC; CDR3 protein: CASSLLGGLAALDEQFF
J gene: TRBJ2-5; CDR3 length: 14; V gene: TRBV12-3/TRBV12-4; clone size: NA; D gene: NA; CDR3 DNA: TGTGCCAGCAGTTTAGCGCGAACTGAGGGGACCCAGTACTTC; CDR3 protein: CASSLARTEGTQYF
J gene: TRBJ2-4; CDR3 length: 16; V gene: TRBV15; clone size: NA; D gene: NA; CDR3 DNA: TGTGCCACCAGCAGACAAAATGTCGGATTTGGAAACATTCAGTACTTC; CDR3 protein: CATSRQNVGFGNIQYF
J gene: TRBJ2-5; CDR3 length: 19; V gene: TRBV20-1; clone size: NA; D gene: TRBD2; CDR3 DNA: TGCAGTGCTAGAGATCGAAGACTAGCGGGAGAACCAAAGGGGGAGACCCAGTACTTC; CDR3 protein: CSARDRRLAGEPKGETQYF
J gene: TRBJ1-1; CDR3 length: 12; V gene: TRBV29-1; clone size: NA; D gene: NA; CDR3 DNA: TGCAGCGTTGATGGGGGCGAGACTGAAGCTTTCTTT; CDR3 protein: CSVDGGETEAFF
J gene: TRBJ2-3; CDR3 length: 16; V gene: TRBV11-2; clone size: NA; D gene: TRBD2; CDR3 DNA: TGTGCCAGCAGCGCCACTAGCGGGAGGTACACAGATACGCAGTATTTT; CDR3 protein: CASSATSGRYTDTQYF
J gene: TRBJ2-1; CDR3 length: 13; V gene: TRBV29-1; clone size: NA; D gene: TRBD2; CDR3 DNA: TGCAGCGTGGACGGGAGGTCCTACAATGAGCAGTTCTTC; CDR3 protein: CSVDGRSYNEQFF
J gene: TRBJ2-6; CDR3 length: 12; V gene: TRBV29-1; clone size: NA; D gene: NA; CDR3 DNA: TGCAGCAGGGGGGCTGGGGCCAACGTCCTGACTTTC; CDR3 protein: CSRGAGANVLTF
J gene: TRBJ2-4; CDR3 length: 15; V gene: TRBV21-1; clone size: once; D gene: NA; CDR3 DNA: TGTGCCAGCACCAGGGGGGGGCTACCCAAAAACATTCAGTACTTC; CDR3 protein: CASTRGGLPKNIQYF
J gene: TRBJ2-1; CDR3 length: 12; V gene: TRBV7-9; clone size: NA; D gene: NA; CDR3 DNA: TGTGCCACCCCAGGGTCCTACAATGAGCAGTTCTTC; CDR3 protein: CATPGSYNEQFF
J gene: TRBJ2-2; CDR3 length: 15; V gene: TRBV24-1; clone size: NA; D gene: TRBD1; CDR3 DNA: TGTGCCACCAGTGATCGGACAGGGATCGGCGGGGAGCTGTTTTTT; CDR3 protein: CATSDRTGIGGELFF
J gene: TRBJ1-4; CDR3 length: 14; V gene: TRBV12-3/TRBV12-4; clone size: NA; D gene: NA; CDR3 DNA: TGTGCCAGCACCACCGGGGGGCTCGGTGAAAAACTGTTTTTT; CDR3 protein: CASTTGGLGEKLFF
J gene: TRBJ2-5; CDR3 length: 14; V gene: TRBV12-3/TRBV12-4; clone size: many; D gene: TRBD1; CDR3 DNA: TGTGCCAGCAGTTTAGCCGGACAGGGAGAGACCCAGTACTTC; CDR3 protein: CASSLAGQGETQYF
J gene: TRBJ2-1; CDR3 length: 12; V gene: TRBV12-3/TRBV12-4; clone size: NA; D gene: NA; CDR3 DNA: TGTGCCAGCAGGAGGGGGGGGAATCCGCAGTTCTTC; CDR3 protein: CASRRGGNPQFF
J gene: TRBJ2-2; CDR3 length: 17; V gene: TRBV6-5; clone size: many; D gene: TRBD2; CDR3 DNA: TGTGCCAGCAGTTACTGGCGGGGGTCCGCGAACACCGGGGAGCTGTTTTTT; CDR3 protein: CASSYWRGSANTGELFF
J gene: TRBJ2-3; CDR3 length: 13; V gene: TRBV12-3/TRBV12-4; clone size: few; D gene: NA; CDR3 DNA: TGTGCCAGCAGCCGTTCGCGGGCAGATACGCAGTATTTT; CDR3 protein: CASSRSRADTQYF
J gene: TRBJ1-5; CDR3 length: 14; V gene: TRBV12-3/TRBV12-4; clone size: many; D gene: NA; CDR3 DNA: TGTGCCAGCAGTATAGGGGGTTCTAATCAGCCTCAGCATTTT; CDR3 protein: CASSIGGSNQPQHF
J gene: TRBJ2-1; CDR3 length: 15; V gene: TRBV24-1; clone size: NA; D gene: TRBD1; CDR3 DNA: TGTGCCACCAGTGATTCACGGACAGGTGTGGATGAGCAGTTCTTC; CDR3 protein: CATSDSRTGVDEQFF
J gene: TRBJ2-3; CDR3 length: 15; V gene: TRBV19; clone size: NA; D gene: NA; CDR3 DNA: TGTGCCAGTAGTACCCAAACATCGGCCCTTGGTACGCAGTATTTT; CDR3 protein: CASSTQTSALGTQYF
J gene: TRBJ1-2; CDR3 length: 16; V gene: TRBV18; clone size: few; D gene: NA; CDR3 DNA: TGTGCCAGCTCACCAAATTCACAGATAAATAACTATGGCTACACCTTC; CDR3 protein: CASSPNSQINNYGYTF
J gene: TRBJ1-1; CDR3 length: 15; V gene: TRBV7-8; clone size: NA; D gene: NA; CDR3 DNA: TGTGCCAGCAGCTTAGGAGAGCGGTGGAACACTGAAGCTTTCTTT; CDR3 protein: CASSLGERWNTEAFF
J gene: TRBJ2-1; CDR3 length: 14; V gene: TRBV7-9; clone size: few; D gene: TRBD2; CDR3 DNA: TGTGCCAGCGGGGGGCTAGCGGGGTCCAATGAGCAGTTCTTC; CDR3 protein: CASGGLAGSNEQFF
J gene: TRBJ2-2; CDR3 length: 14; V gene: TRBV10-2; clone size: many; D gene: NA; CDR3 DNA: TGCGCCAGCAGGAGACTAGCGAACACCGGGGAGCTGTTTTTT; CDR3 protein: CASRRLANTGELFF
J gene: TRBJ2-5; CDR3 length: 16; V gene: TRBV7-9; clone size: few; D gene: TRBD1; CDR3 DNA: TGTGCCAGCAGCATGTGGACAGGTGGATTTCGAGAGACCCAGTACTTC; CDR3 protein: CASSMWTGGFRETQYF
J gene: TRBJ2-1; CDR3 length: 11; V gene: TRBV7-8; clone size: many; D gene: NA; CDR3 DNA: TGTGCCAGCAGCTTATTTGGTGAGCAGTTCTTC; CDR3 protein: CASSLFGEQFF
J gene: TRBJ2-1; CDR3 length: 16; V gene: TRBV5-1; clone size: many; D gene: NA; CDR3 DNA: TGCGCCAGCAGCTTGAACGGGATGGAGGCCTACAATGAGCAGTTCTTC; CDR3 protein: CASSLNGMEAYNEQFF
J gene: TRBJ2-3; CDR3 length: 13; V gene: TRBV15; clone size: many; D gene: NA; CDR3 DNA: TGTGCCACCAGCAGAGATCGGGGCTATACGCAGTATTTT; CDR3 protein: CATSRDRGYTQYF
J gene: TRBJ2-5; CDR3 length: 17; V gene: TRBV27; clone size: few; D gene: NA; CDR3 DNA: TGTGCCAGCAGTTTATCGGGCCGGGGGCGCGTCAGAGAGACCCAGTACTTC; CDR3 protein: CASSLSGRGRVRETQYF
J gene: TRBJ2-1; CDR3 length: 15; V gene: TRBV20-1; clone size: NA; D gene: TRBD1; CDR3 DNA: TGCAGTGCTAGGTCCGGGACAGGGTCGTCCAATGAGCAGTTCTTC; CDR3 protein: CSARSGTGSSNEQFF
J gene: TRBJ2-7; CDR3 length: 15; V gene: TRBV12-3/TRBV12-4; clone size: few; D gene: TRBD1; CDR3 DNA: TGTGCCAGCAACCGACCGGGACAGGGGTTCTACGAGCAGTACTTC; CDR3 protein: CASNRPGQGFYEQYF
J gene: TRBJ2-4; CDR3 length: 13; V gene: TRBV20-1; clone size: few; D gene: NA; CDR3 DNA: TGTCGTGCTACCGGAGGAGGGGGAAACATTCAGTACTTC; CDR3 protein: CRATGGGGNIQYF
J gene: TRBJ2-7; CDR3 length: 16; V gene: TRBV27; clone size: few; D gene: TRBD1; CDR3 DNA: TGTGCCAGCAGTTTAGCCCCAGAGGGGACAGCCTACGAGCAGTACTTC; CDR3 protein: CASSLAPEGTAYEQYF
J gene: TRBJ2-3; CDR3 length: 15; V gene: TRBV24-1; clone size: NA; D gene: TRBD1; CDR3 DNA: TGTGCCACCAGTGATTCCGGGACAGGGCGCGATACGCAGTATTTT; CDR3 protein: CATSDSGTGRDTQYF
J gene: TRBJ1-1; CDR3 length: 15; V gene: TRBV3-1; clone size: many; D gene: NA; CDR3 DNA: TGTGCCAGCAGCCAAGATTGGGGGGTGAACACTGAAGCTTTCTTT; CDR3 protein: CASSQDWGVNTEAFF
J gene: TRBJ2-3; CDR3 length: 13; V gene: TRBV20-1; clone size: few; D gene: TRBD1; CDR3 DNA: TGCAGTGCTAGGTCGGACAGGGGAGATACGCAGTATTTT; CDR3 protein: CSARSDRGDTQYF
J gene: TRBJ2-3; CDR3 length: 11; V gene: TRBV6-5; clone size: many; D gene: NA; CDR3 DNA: TGTGCCAGCAGCCGGTTAGATACGCAGTATTTT; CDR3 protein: CASSRLDTQYF
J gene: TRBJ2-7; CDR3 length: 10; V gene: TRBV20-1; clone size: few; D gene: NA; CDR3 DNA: TGCAGTGCGGACTATAACGAGCAGTACTTC; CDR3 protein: CSADYNEQYF
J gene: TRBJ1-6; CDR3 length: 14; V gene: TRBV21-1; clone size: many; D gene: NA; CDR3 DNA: TGTGCCAGCAGCAAAACAGGGGGGTATTCACCCCTCCACTTT; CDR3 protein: CASSKTGGYSPLHF
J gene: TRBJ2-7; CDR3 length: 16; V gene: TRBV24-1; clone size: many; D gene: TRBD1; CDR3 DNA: TGTGCCACCAGTGATTCACCGGGACAGGGGGTCTACGAGCAGTACTTC; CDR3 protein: CATSDSPGQGVYEQYF